These T cell receptor beta chains were read from a single sample in a study of control samples from healthy donors and cancer patients. Profiling relied on immunoSEQ multiplex PCR, and the TCRdb table lists in-frame clones only, not all of them. The table lists 85,000 to 95,000 clones, less than 90% of them singletons, with around 14% in the top ten. Sequenced: blood. These receptors originate from a woman between 70 and 85 years old in good health. CDR3s include the opening cysteine and the closing phenylalanine or tryptophan.

>TRBJ1-1|TRBV12-5
CASGTGYTEAFF
>TRBJ1-1|TRBV3-1/TRBV3-2
CASSQAGQGNTEAFF
>TRBJ2-7|TRBV5-1
CASSSLSGHSYEQYF
>TRBJ1-3|TRBV6-5
CASRATGYSGNTIYF
>TRBJ2-7|TRBV4-1
CASSQEGDGWTYEQYF
>TRBJ1-5|TRBV19
CASSMGTGSNQPQHF
>TRBJ2-2|TRBV9
CASSVGGLSISTGELFF
>TRBJ1-5|TRBV7-2
CASSLRRALGQPQHF
>TRBJ1-4|TRBV5-1
CASSFGQDNEKLFF
>TRBJ1-6|TRBV5-1
CASREGDLPLHF
>TRBJ1-3|TRBV19
CASSSPGDRNTIYF
>TRBJ1-5|TRBV7-8
CASRRTGGGQPQHF
>TRBJ2-3|TRBV15
CATSRRTSTDTQYF
>TRBJ2-3|TRBV6-5
CASKLAGGADTQYF
>TRBJ1-6|TRBV25-1
CASSEAGSSYNSPLHF
>TRBJ1-2|TRBV12-5
CASGPPGQNYGYTF
>TRBJ2-1|TRBV6-5
CASSMGTRTSEQFF
>TRBJ1-1|TRBV7-9
CASSADNSEAFF
>TRBJ2-7|TRBV11-2
CASSTLRQTYEQYF
>TRBJ1-2|TRBV5-1
CASSSTIAGTGDGYTF
>TRBJ1-2|TRBV5-5
CASSLEAQGNYGYTF
>TRBJ1-2|TRBV6-2/TRBV6-3
CASSPRIGQGTNYGYTF
>TRBJ2-6|TRBV19
CASSIANVLTF
>TRBJ2-2|TRBV9
CASSAQGADTGELFF
>TRBJ2-6|TRBV6-6
CAGGGANVLTF
>TRBJ1-6|TRBV6-5
CASIDRGRSPLHF
>TRBJ2-1|TRBV7-9
CASSTSGGPYNEQFF
>TRBJ1-2|TRBV7-9
CASSLAPNYGYTF
>TRBJ2-7|TRBV7-9
CASSNQDEQYF
>TRBJ2-7|TRBV30
CAWLTGVGYEQYF
>TRBJ1-5|TRBV5-8
CASSNRRQPQHF
>TRBJ2-3|TRBV6-5
CASSPSGQTDTQYF
>TRBJ2-3|TRBV3-1/TRBV3-2
CASSQGPSGGSHTQYF
>TRBJ1-4|TRBV7-6
CASSTPGAFNEKLFF
>TRBJ2-7|TRBV6-2/TRBV6-3
CASTPRGTSKQYF
>TRBJ2-1|TRBV19
CASSITPGGQWLNEQFF
>TRBJ1-6|TRBV3-1/TRBV3-2
CASRAGQGSPLHF
>TRBJ2-4|TRBV2
CASSEYTPNIQYF
>TRBJ2-5|TRBV28
CASSPPLAGGAQETQYF
>TRBJ2-3|TRBV2
CASSAAVVRSDTQYF
>TRBJ1-1|TRBV15
CATSRVRKNTEAFF
>TRBJ1-3|TRBV7-9
CASSLVSGYGNTIYF
>TRBJ2-1|TRBV9
CASSHTSGYNEQFF
>TRBJ2-2|TRBV12-3/TRBV12-4
CASREGPTGELFF
>TRBJ1-4|TRBV6-5
CASSYSPQGAREKLFF
>TRBJ2-7|TRBV4-3
CASSPGTDSYEQYF
>TRBJ1-4|TRBV7-2
CASSWTGVYNEKLFF